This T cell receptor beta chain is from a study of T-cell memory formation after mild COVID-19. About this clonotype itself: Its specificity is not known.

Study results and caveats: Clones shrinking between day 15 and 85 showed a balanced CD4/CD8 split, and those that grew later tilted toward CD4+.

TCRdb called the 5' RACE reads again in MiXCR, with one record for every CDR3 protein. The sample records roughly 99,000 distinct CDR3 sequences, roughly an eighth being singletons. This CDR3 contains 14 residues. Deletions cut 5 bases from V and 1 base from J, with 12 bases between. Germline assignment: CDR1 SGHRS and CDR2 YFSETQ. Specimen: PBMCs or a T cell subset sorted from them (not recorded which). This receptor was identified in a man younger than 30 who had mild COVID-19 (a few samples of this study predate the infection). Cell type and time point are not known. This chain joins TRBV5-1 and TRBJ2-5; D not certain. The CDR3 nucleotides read TGCGCCAGCAGTATCCCCGCATTCCAAGAGACCCAGTACTTC. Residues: CASSIPAFQETQYF. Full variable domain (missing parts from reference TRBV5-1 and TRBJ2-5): KAGVTQTPRYLIKTRGQQVTLSCSPISGHRSVSWYQQTPGQGLQFLFEYFSETQRNKGNFPGRFSGRQFSNSRSEMNVSTLELGDSALYLCASSIPAFQETQYFGPGTRLLVL.